Listed below are T cell receptor beta chains from one sample, sequenced in a study of neurological immune-mediated disorders. TCRdb reanalysed the 5' RACE reads using MiXCR and keeps one entry per CDR3 protein. The sample contains about 70,000 distinct CDR3 sequences, 3.2% of which appear only once. The sample comprised PBMCs. Every receptor here comes from a woman aged 45-60 years with multiple sclerosis. CDR3s include the opening cysteine and the closing phenylalanine or tryptophan. The D gene is left open where the match is weak. The size field is filled for only some rows; it gives once, few, many or a size class.

d_gene: -
abundance: many
j_gene: TRBJ2-1
v_gene: TRBV20-1
CDR3nt: TGCAGTGTTATCCACCCCAATGAGCAGTTCTTC
CDR3aa: CSVIHPNEQFF

d_gene: -
abundance: many
j_gene: TRBJ1-1
v_gene: TRBV29-1
CDR3nt: TGCAGCGTTGGACTAGGGGCCGTGAACACTGAAGCTTTCTTT
CDR3aa: CSVGLGAVNTEAFF

d_gene: -
abundance: many
j_gene: TRBJ2-1
v_gene: TRBV7-2
CDR3nt: TGTGCCAGCAGCCCGACGCAAGGGCACAATGAGCAGTTCTTC
CDR3aa: CASSPTQGHNEQFF

d_gene: -
abundance: many
j_gene: TRBJ2-1
v_gene: TRBV7-9
CDR3nt: TGTGCCAGCAGCGGCCAAGCTCTTCACAATGAGCAGTTCTTC
CDR3aa: CASSGQALHNEQFF

d_gene: TRBD1
abundance: many
j_gene: TRBJ2-1
v_gene: TRBV7-8
CDR3nt: TGTGCCAGCAGCCGGTCCGGGACAGGGTGGAATGAGCAGTTCTTC
CDR3aa: CASSRSGTGWNEQFF

d_gene: TRBD1
abundance: many
j_gene: TRBJ2-5
v_gene: TRBV5-1
CDR3nt: TGCGCCAGCAGCTTCACAGGGGTCCGAGAGACCCAGTACTTC
CDR3aa: CASSFTGVRETQYF

d_gene: -
abundance: many
j_gene: TRBJ1-1
v_gene: TRBV20-1
CDR3nt: TGCAGTGCTCCGGATCGAAGGGGGACTGAAGCTTTCTTT
CDR3aa: CSAPDRRGTEAFF

d_gene: -
abundance: -
j_gene: TRBJ2-3
v_gene: TRBV7-6
CDR3nt: TGTGACAGCGTAGGTGGCCCAGATACGCAGTATTTT
CDR3aa: CDSVGGPDTQYF

d_gene: -
abundance: many
j_gene: TRBJ1-1
v_gene: TRBV20-1
CDR3nt: TGCAGTGCTAGCCTGGGGGGGAACACTGAAGCTTTCTTT
CDR3aa: CSASLGGNTEAFF

d_gene: -
abundance: many
j_gene: TRBJ1-5
v_gene: TRBV4-1
CDR3nt: TGCGCCAGCAGCCTCCGACTTGATAGCAATCAGCCCCAGCATTTT
CDR3aa: CASSLRLDSNQPQHF

d_gene: -
abundance: many
j_gene: TRBJ2-7
v_gene: TRBV7-2
CDR3nt: TGTGCCAGCAGCTCCCGTTCCTACACCTACGAGCAGTACTTC
CDR3aa: CASSSRSYTYEQYF

d_gene: -
abundance: many
j_gene: TRBJ2-5
v_gene: TRBV20-1
CDR3nt: TGCAGTGCTAGAGATCATCTGGGGGCGCGAGAGACCCAGTACTTC
CDR3aa: CSARDHLGARETQYF

d_gene: -
abundance: many
j_gene: TRBJ1-1
v_gene: TRBV20-1
CDR3nt: TGCAGTGCTAGAGAAGTTAGATTGAACACTGAAGCTTTCTTT
CDR3aa: CSAREVRLNTEAFF

d_gene: -
abundance: many
j_gene: TRBJ2-5
v_gene: TRBV29-1
CDR3nt: TGCAGCGTTGAAGGCGGGGCCTCCGGGGAGACCCAGTACTTC
CDR3aa: CSVEGGASGETQYF

d_gene: -
abundance: many
j_gene: TRBJ1-6
v_gene: TRBV20-1
CDR3nt: TGCAGTGCTCCTGACAGGTGGAGCTCCTATAATTCACCCCTCCACTTT
CDR3aa: CSAPDRWSSYNSPLHF

d_gene: -
abundance: many
j_gene: TRBJ1-6
v_gene: TRBV5-1
CDR3nt: TGCGCCAGCAGCCGGTCTACAGGAACAAATTCACCCCTCCACTTT
CDR3aa: CASSRSTGTNSPLHF

d_gene: -
abundance: many
j_gene: TRBJ2-3
v_gene: TRBV9
CDR3nt: TGTGCCAGCAGCAAAGGGGGACGGATTAGCACAGATACGCAGTATTTT
CDR3aa: CASSKGGRISTDTQYF

d_gene: -
abundance: many
j_gene: TRBJ2-5
v_gene: TRBV20-1
CDR3nt: TGCAGTGCTAGAGCTCCGGGGGGCGGTGGGGAGACCCAGTACTTC
CDR3aa: CSARAPGGGGETQYF

d_gene: -
abundance: many
j_gene: TRBJ2-1
v_gene: TRBV4-2
CDR3nt: TGTGCCAGCAGCCACGTTGGGGATGAGCAGTTCTTC
CDR3aa: CASSHVGDEQFF

d_gene: TRBD1
abundance: many
j_gene: TRBJ2-1
v_gene: TRBV5-1
CDR3nt: TGCGCCAGCAGCTTAGAGGGACAGAACTACAATGAGCAGTTCTTC
CDR3aa: CASSLEGQNYNEQFF

d_gene: TRBD1
abundance: many
j_gene: TRBJ2-3
v_gene: TRBV7-2
CDR3nt: TGTGCCAGCAGCCCCCAGACAGGGACCACAGATACGCAGTATTTT
CDR3aa: CASSPQTGTTDTQYF

d_gene: -
abundance: many
j_gene: TRBJ1-1
v_gene: TRBV28
CDR3nt: TGTGCCAGCAGTTTATATGCTGCGAACACTGAAGCTTTCTTT
CDR3aa: CASSLYAANTEAFF

d_gene: TRBD2
abundance: many
j_gene: TRBJ2-2
v_gene: TRBV20-1
CDR3nt: TGCAGTGCTATACTAGCGGGGGGGAACACCGGGGAGCTGTTTTTT
CDR3aa: CSAILAGGNTGELFF

d_gene: -
abundance: many
j_gene: TRBJ2-1
v_gene: TRBV28
CDR3nt: TGTGCCAGCAGTTTACCAGCAAGCTCCTACAATGAGCAGTTCTTC
CDR3aa: CASSLPASSYNEQFF

d_gene: -
abundance: many
j_gene: TRBJ2-7
v_gene: TRBV29-1
CDR3nt: TGCAGCGTTGAGACGTCCCCCCCCTACGAGCAGTACTTC
CDR3aa: CSVETSPPYEQYF

d_gene: -
abundance: many
j_gene: TRBJ1-4
v_gene: TRBV9
CDR3nt: TGTGCCAGCAGCGAGGTAGGGAATGAAAAACTGTTTTTT
CDR3aa: CASSEVGNEKLFF

d_gene: TRBD2
abundance: many
j_gene: TRBJ2-5
v_gene: TRBV9
CDR3nt: TGTGCCAGCAGCGTAGGCGGGGGGGTATATGAGACCCAGTACTTC
CDR3aa: CASSVGGGVYETQYF

d_gene: -
abundance: many
j_gene: TRBJ2-3
v_gene: TRBV5-1
CDR3nt: TGCGCCAGCAGCTTGGCCTCCGGGACCATCGGGACAGATACGCAGTATTTT
CDR3aa: CASSLASGTIGTDTQYF

d_gene: TRBD2
abundance: many
j_gene: TRBJ2-2
v_gene: TRBV7-2
CDR3nt: TGTGCCAGCAGCTTTGGGACTAGCGGCCCCACCGGGGAGCTGTTTTTT
CDR3aa: CASSFGTSGPTGELFF

d_gene: TRBD1
abundance: -
j_gene: TRBJ2-3
v_gene: TRBV7-9
CDR3nt: TGTGCCAGCAGGCAACAGGGGACAGATACGCAGTATTTT
CDR3aa: CASRQQGTDTQYF

d_gene: -
abundance: -
j_gene: TRBJ2-7
v_gene: TRBV7-3
CDR3nt: TGTGCCAGCAGCTCACACCCAGGCGAGCAGTACTTC
CDR3aa: CASSSHPGEQYF

d_gene: TRBD1
abundance: many
j_gene: TRBJ2-5
v_gene: TRBV5-6
CDR3nt: TGTGCCAGCACAAGCGGGACAGGGGATGGGACCCAGTACTTC
CDR3aa: CASTSGTGDGTQYF